This T cell receptor beta chain was profiled in a study of blood T cell repertoires in COVID-19. The overall study: Samples of COVID-19 (acute and convalescent) were obtained from the United States, Italy and Spain. Sources were T cells, B-cell-depleted T cells, or PBMCs; the material itself was cDNA or gDNA.

V was shortened by 4 bases and J by 0 bases, with 7 bases between the two germline ends. Germline V gene sequence: CDR1 GTSNPN, CDR2 SVGIG (reference sequence). The CDR3 sequence is 13 residues long. Original processing methods: The authors estimated nucleated cell counts from reference gene primer amplification. Generated by immunoSEQ multiplex PCR, the TCRdb table keeps only in-frame clones and is missing some. That table gives V, J and clone size, and the DNA gave D and trimming. There are under 350,000 clones in the sample; 85% occur only once, and around 7.8% lies in the top ten. The gene calls are TRBV30 and TRBJ1-3; no definite D call. The sample was peripheral blood. This receptor was obtained from a human donor in a cohort sampled during active COVID-19. In DNA form, the CDR3 reads TGTGCCTGGAAACACCACTCTGGAAACACCATATATTTT. Its protein product is CAWKHHSGNTIYF.